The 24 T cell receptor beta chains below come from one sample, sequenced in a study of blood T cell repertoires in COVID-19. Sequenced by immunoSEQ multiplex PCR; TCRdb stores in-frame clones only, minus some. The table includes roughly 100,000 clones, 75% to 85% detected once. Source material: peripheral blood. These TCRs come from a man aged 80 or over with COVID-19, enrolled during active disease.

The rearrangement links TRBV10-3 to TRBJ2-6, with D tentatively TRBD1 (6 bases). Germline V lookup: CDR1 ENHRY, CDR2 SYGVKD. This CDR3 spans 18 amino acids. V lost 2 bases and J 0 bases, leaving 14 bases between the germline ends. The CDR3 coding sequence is TGTGCCATCAGTGAGCGTCAGGGGCCGACCTCTGGGGCCAACGTCCTGACTTTC. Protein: CAISERQGPTSGANVLTF.

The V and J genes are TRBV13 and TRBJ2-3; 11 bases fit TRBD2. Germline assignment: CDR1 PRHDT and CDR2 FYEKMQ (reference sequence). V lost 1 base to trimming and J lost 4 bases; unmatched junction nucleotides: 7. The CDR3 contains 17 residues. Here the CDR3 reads CASSLVTSGRGSDTQYF. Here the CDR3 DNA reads TGTGCCAGCAGCTTAGTTACTAGCGGGAGAGGGTCAGATACGCAGTATTTT.

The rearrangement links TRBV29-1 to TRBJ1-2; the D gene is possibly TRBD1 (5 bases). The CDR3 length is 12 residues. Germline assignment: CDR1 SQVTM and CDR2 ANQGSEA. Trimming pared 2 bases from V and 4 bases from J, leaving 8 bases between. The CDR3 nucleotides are TGCAGCGTTGAACTGGGGGGCTATGGCTACACCTTC. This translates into CSVELGGYGYTF.

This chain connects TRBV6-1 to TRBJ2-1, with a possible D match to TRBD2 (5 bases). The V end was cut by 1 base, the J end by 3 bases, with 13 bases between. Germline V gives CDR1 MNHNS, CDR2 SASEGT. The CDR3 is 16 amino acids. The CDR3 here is CASSEVGEVVYNEQFF. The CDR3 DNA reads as TGTGCCAGCAGTGAAGTGGGAGAGGTGGTCTACAATGAGCAGTTCTTC.

The DNA of the CDR3 is TGTGCCAGCAGTGAACGGGACACCAGTATGAGCAATCAGCCCCAGCATTTT. Amino acid sequence: CASSERDTSMSNQPQHF. V and J are TRBV6-1 and TRBJ1-5, with D tentatively TRBD1 (6 bases). The CDR3 runs 17 residues. Trimming took off 2 bases at V and 1 base at J, with 15 bases between the two ends. The germline V gene encodes CDR1 MNHNS and CDR2 SASEGT.

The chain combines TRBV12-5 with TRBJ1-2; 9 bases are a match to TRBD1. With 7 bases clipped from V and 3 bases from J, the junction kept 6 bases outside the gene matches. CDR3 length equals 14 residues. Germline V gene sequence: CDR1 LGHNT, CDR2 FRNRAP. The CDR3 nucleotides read TGTGCTAGTGCCCCCGGGACAGGGTACTATGGCTACACCTTC. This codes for CASAPGTGYYGYTF.

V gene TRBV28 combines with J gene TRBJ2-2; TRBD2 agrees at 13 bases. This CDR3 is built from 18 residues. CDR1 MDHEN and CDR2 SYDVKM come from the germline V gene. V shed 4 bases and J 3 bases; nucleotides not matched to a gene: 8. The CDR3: CASSYPGLAGVDTGELFF. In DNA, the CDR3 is TGTGCCAGCAGTTACCCCGGACTAGCGGGAGTGGACACCGGGGAGCTGTTTTTT.

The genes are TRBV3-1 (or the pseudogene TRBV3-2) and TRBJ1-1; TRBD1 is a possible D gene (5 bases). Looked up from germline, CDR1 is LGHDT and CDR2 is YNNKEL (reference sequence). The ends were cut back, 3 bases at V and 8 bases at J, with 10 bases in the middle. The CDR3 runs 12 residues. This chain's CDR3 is CASSQGTSEAFF. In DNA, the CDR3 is TGTGCCAGCAGCCAGGGGACTTCCGAAGCTTTCTTT.

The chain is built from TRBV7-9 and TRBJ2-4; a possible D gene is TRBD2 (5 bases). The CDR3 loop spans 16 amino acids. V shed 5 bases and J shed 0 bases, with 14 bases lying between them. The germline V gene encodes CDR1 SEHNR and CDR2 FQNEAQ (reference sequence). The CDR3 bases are TGTGCCAGCAGCCCTAGCTTTCCTCTAGCCAAAAACATTCAGTACTTC. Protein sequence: CASSPSFPLAKNIQYF.

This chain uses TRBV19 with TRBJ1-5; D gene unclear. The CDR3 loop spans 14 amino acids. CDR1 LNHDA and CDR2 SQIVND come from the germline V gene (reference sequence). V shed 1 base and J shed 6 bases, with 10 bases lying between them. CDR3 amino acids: CASSIGDTSQPQHF. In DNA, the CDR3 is TGTGCCAGTAGTATAGGAGACACAAGTCAGCCCCAGCATTTT.

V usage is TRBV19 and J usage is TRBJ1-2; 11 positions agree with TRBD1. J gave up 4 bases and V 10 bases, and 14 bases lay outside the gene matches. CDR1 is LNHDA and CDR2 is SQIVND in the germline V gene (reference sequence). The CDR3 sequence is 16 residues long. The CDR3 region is CATASGQGAMVYGYTF. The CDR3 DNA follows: TGTGCCACCGCCTCTGGACAGGGGGCGATGGTCTATGGCTACACCTTC.

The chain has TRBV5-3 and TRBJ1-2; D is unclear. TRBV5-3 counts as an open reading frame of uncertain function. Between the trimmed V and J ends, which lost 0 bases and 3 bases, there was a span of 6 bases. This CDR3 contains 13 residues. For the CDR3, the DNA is TGTGCCAGAAGCTTGGTGGCTCACTATGGCTACACCTTC. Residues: CARSLVAHYGYTF.

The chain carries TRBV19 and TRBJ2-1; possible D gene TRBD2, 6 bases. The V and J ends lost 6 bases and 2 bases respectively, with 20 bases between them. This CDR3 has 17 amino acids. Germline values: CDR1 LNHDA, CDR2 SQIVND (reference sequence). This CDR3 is CASSEGRWDFAYNEQFF. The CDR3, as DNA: TGTGCCAGTAGCGAAGGCCGCTGGGACTTTGCCTACAATGAGCAGTTCTTC.

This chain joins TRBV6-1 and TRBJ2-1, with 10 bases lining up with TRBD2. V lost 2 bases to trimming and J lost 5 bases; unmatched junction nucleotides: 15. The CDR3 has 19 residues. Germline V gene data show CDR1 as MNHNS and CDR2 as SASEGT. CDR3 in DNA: TGTGCCAGCAGTGAAACGGGTGTGGCGGGACTAGCGAGGGACAATGAGCAGTTCTTC. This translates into CASSETGVAGLARDNEQFF.

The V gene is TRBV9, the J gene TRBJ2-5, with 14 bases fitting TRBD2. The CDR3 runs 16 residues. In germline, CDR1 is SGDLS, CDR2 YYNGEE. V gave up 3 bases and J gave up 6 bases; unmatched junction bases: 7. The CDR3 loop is CASSAGTSGRTQTQYF. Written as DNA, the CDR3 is TGTGCCAGCAGCGCAGGGACTAGCGGGAGAACCCAGACCCAGTACTTC.

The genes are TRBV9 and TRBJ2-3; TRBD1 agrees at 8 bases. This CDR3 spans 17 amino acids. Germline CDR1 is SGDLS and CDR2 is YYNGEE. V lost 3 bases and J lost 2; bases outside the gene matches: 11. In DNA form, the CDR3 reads TGTGCCAGCAGCGCGGCCCTTCAGGGGGCCCTCACAGATACGCAGTATTTT. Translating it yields CASSAALQGALTDTQYF.

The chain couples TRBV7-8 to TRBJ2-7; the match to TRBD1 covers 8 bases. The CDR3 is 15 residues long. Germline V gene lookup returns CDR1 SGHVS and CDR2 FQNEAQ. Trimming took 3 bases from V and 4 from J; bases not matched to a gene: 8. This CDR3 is CASSFSQGAQYEQYF. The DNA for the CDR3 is TGTGCCAGCAGCTTTTCCCAGGGGGCCCAGTACGAGCAGTACTTC.

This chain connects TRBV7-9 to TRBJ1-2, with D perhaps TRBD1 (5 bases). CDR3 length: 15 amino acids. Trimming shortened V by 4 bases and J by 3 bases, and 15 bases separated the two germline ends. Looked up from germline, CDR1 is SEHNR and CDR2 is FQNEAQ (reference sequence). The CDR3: CASSSQGRNYYGYTF. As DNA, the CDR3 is TGTGCCAGCAGCTCTCAGGGTCGAAATTACTATGGCTACACCTTC. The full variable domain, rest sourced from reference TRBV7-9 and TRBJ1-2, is DTGVSQNPRHKITKRGQNVTFRCDPISEHNRLYWYRQTLGQGPEFLTYFQNEAQLEKSRLLSDRFSAERPKGSFSTLEIQRTEQGDSAMYLCASSSQGRNYYGYTFGSGTRLTVV.

CDR3 loop: CATTGGTGRLEQYF. The CDR3 DNA reads TGTGCCACCACCGGAGGGACAGGGAGGCTCGAGCAGTACTTC. J is TRBJ2-7 and V is TRBV28, with 9 positions matching TRBD1. The CDR3 is 14 amino acids. CDR1 is MDHEN, CDR2 SYDVKM, per germline. Losses at the gene ends were 10 bases for V and 6 bases for J; bases not matched to a gene: 13.

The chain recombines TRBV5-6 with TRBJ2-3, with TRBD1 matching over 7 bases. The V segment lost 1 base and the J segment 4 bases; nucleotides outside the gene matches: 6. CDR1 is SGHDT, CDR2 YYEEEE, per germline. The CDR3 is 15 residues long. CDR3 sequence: CASSLRTGRPDTQYF. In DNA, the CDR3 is TGTGCCAGCAGCTTGCGGACAGGCCGCCCAGATACGCAGTATTTT.

CDR3 amino acids: CASSERQAQPQHF. As DNA, the CDR3 is TGTGCCAGCAGTGAGAGACAGGCCCAGCCCCAGCATTTT. The genes are TRBV6-1 and TRBJ1-5, with D perhaps TRBD1 (6 bases). CDR1 and CDR2 (germline): MNHNS, SASEGT. This CDR3 is built from 13 residues. Deletions cut 3 bases from V and 7 bases from J, with 10 bases between.

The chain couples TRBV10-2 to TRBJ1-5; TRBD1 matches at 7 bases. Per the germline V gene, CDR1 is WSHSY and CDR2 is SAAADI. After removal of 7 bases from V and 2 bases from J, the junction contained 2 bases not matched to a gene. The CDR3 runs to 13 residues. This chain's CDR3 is CASKGQGNQPQHF. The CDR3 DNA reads TGCGCCAGCAAAGGACAGGGCAATCAGCCCCAGCATTTT.

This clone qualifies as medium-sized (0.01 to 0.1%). In DNA form, the CDR3 reads TGTGCCAGCAGCTTATCAGTCTCCTACGAGCAGTACTTC. Protein product: CASSLSVSYEQYF. This chain links TRBV7-8 with TRBJ2-7; D is unclear. CDR3 length: 13 residues. Between the trimmed V and J ends, which lost 2 bases and 0 bases, there was a span of 5 bases. CDR1 SGHVS and CDR2 FQNEAQ come from the germline V gene.

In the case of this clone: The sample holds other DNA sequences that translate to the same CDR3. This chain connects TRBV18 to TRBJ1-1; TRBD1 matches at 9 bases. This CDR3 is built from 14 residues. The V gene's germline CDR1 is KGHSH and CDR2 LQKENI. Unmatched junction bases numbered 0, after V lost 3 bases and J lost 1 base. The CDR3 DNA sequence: TGTGCCAGCTCACCGGGACAGGGGAACACTGAAGCTTTCTTT. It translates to CASSPGQGNTEAFF.